These T cell receptor beta chains were read from a single sample in a study of glioma-infiltrating T cells. One entry per CDR3 protein results from TCRdb running MiXCR on the multiplex PCR reads. The sample carries about 140,000 distinct CDR3 sequences, about two fifths recorded once. Sample: glioma tissue, nonneoplastic brain tissue, or PBMCs (not recorded which). The source of these receptors is a human donor with low-grade glioma or glioblastoma, undergoing nonglioma brain surgery, or in good health (not recorded which). CDR3s include the opening cysteine and the closing phenylalanine or tryptophan. A D gene is named only where the DNA matches it firmly. Where a row states a size, it is once, few, many or the class of an expanded clone; other rows omit it.

clone size: NA; J gene: TRBJ2-7; V gene: TRBV6-1; D gene: TRBD1; CDR3 DNA: TGTGCCATACAGGGGGGTTCCTACGAGCAGTACTTC; CDR3 protein: CAIQGGSYEQYF
clone size: few; J gene: TRBJ2-3; V gene: TRBV6-2/TRBV6-3; D gene: TRBD1; CDR3 DNA: TGTGCCAGCAGTTACACCCTCCGGGACAGGGGTGCAGATACGCAGTATTTT; CDR3 protein: CASSYTLRDRGADTQYF
clone size: NA; J gene: TRBJ2-7; V gene: TRBV28; D gene: TRBD2; CDR3 DNA: TGTGCCAGCGCCCACCGGGGGGACGAGCAGTACTTC; CDR3 protein: CASAHRGDEQYF
clone size: NA; J gene: TRBJ1-5; V gene: TRBV7-2; D gene: TRBD1; CDR3 DNA: TGTGCCAGCAGCTTTCGACAGGGGGTCGAACAGCCCCAGCATTTT; CDR3 protein: CASSFRQGVEQPQHF
clone size: many; J gene: TRBJ1-6; V gene: TRBV27; D gene: TRBD1; CDR3 DNA: TGTGCCAGCAGGACAGGGGTCACCTATAATTCACCCCTCCACTTT; CDR3 protein: CASRTGVTYNSPLHF
clone size: few; J gene: TRBJ2-3; V gene: TRBV4-1; D gene: NA; CDR3 DNA: TGCGCCAGCAGCCAAGGGGGTGGGCTAGGGGGCACAGATACGCAGTATTTT; CDR3 protein: CASSQGGGLGGTDTQYF
clone size: NA; J gene: TRBJ2-4; V gene: TRBV7-2; D gene: NA; CDR3 DNA: TGTGCCACCAGCCCCATCGACAGCCTAAGAAACATTCAGTACTTC; CDR3 protein: CATSPIDSLRNIQYF
clone size: NA; J gene: TRBJ1-1; V gene: TRBV20-1; D gene: NA; CDR3 DNA: TGCAGTGCCGGTCGGACAGACACTGAAGCTTTCTTT; CDR3 protein: CSAGRTDTEAFF
clone size: few; J gene: TRBJ2-1; V gene: TRBV7-2; D gene: NA; CDR3 DNA: TGTGCCAGCAGCCGAAAAGGGCCAGCGAATGAGCAGTTCTTC; CDR3 protein: CASSRKGPANEQFF
clone size: few; J gene: TRBJ2-1; V gene: TRBV4-2; D gene: NA; CDR3 DNA: TGTGCCAGCAGCCAAGAATCCCTCACTGGGCTGTTCTTC; CDR3 protein: CASSQESLTGLFF
clone size: many; J gene: TRBJ2-5; V gene: TRBV28; D gene: TRBD1; CDR3 DNA: TGTGCCAGCAACCGACAGGGGGTGGAGACCCAGTACTTC; CDR3 protein: CASNRQGVETQYF
clone size: NA; J gene: TRBJ1-2; V gene: TRBV2; D gene: NA; CDR3 DNA: TGTGCCAGCAGCGCACAGGGAGGAGAGTATGGCTACACCTTC; CDR3 protein: CASSAQGGEYGYTF
clone size: NA; J gene: TRBJ1-1; V gene: TRBV10-2; D gene: NA; CDR3 DNA: TGCGCCAGCAGTGAGCCTGGGGGAAGGACTGAAGCTTTCTTT; CDR3 protein: CASSEPGGRTEAFF
clone size: NA; J gene: TRBJ1-2; V gene: TRBV4-2; D gene: NA; CDR3 DNA: TGTGCCAGCAGCCGAGACCAGAGTTCAGGCTACACCTTC; CDR3 protein: CASSRDQSSGYTF
clone size: NA; J gene: TRBJ1-5; V gene: TRBV27; D gene: NA; CDR3 DNA: TGTGCCAGCAGCCGGGAGGGGGGTCAGCCCCAGCATTTT; CDR3 protein: CASSREGGQPQHF
clone size: NA; J gene: TRBJ1-3; V gene: TRBV28; D gene: NA; CDR3 DNA: TGTGCCAGCCGGGGACACCACGTACCTGGAAACACCATATATTTT; CDR3 protein: CASRGHHVPGNTIYF
clone size: few; J gene: TRBJ2-5; V gene: TRBV7-2; D gene: NA; CDR3 DNA: TGTGCCAGCAGCTTAGGCGGGGCTAGCCCGGGATCGTCCTTC; CDR3 protein: CASSLGGASPGSSF
clone size: NA; J gene: TRBJ2-1; V gene: TRBV12-3/TRBV12-4; D gene: TRBD2; CDR3 DNA: TGTGCCAGCAACCCTAGCGGGGGGTTCTATGAGCAGTTCTTC; CDR3 protein: CASNPSGGFYEQFF
clone size: few; J gene: TRBJ1-1; V gene: TRBV2; D gene: NA; CDR3 DNA: TGTGCCAGCAGGGGGGTGAACACTGAAGCTTTCTTT; CDR3 protein: CASRGVNTEAFF
clone size: few; J gene: TRBJ1-2; V gene: TRBV20-1; D gene: NA; CDR3 DNA: TGCAGTGCTAGAGATCCCCGGGGTGAGGGCTACACCTTC; CDR3 protein: CSARDPRGEGYTF
clone size: NA; J gene: TRBJ1-2; V gene: TRBV2; D gene: NA; CDR3 DNA: TGTGCCAGCAGCCCGTGGGCCCGGACAGTCAGCGGCTATGGCTACACCTTC; CDR3 protein: CASSPWARTVSGYGYTF
clone size: few; J gene: TRBJ1-2; V gene: TRBV7-9; D gene: NA; CDR3 DNA: TGTGCCAGCAGCGCCAGTGAGGGTTACTATGGCTACACCTTC; CDR3 protein: CASSASEGYYGYTF
clone size: few; J gene: TRBJ2-3; V gene: TRBV4-3; D gene: TRBD1; CDR3 DNA: TGCGCCAGCAGCCAAGATGTTCGGACAGGGCTAACCACAGATACGCAGTATTTT; CDR3 protein: CASSQDVRTGLTTDTQYF
clone size: many; J gene: TRBJ2-7; V gene: TRBV6-1; D gene: NA; CDR3 DNA: TGTGCCAGCAGTGATGGACAGCCCTACGAGCAGTACTTC; CDR3 protein: CASSDGQPYEQYF
clone size: NA; J gene: TRBJ1-1; V gene: TRBV7-2; D gene: NA; CDR3 DNA: TGTGCCAGCAGCTTAGGACAGGCCCACACTGAAGCTTTCTTT; CDR3 protein: CASSLGQAHTEAFF
clone size: few; J gene: TRBJ1-5; V gene: TRBV2; D gene: NA; CDR3 DNA: TGTGCCAGCGCACCGACAGGCAATAGCAATCAGCCCCAGCATTTT; CDR3 protein: CASAPTGNSNQPQHF
clone size: NA; J gene: TRBJ2-1; V gene: TRBV10-3; D gene: NA; CDR3 DNA: TGTGCCATCAGTGAGACGTGGAATAGTAGAGACAATGAGCAGTTCTTC; CDR3 protein: CAISETWNSRDNEQFF
clone size: NA; J gene: TRBJ2-7; V gene: TRBV20-1; D gene: TRBD1; CDR3 DNA: TGCAGTGCTAGTCCCCTAACGGGACAGGACATCTACGAGCAGTACTTC; CDR3 protein: CSASPLTGQDIYEQYF
clone size: NA; J gene: TRBJ1-4; V gene: TRBV28; D gene: TRBD1; CDR3 DNA: TGTGCCAGCAGTTTGACCGGGACAGGAATTCGAAAACTGTTTTTT; CDR3 protein: CASSLTGTGIRKLFF
clone size: few; J gene: TRBJ1-1; V gene: TRBV6-1; D gene: NA; CDR3 DNA: TGTGCCAGCAGCTCAAACAGGTTTGACGAAGCTTTCTTT; CDR3 protein: CASSSNRFDEAFF
clone size: NA; J gene: TRBJ1-2; V gene: TRBV20-1; D gene: NA; CDR3 DNA: TGCAGTGCTGTAGGGGGGAATGGCTACACCTTC; CDR3 protein: CSAVGGNGYTF
clone size: many; J gene: TRBJ2-7; V gene: TRBV6-6; D gene: TRBD2; CDR3 DNA: TGTGCCAGCAGTTACTCGAACGGGGGGATGGAGCAGTACTTC; CDR3 protein: CASSYSNGGMEQYF
clone size: few; J gene: TRBJ2-7; V gene: TRBV20-1; D gene: TRBD1; CDR3 DNA: TGCAGTGCTAGAGATCAGGGGACAGGCGATCCCTACGAGCAGTACTTC; CDR3 protein: CSARDQGTGDPYEQYF
clone size: NA; J gene: TRBJ1-1; V gene: TRBV5-6; D gene: NA; CDR3 DNA: TGTGCCAGCAGCTTTCGACAGTTAGGGATGAACACTGAAGCTTTCTTT; CDR3 protein: CASSFRQLGMNTEAFF
clone size: NA; J gene: TRBJ2-1; V gene: TRBV10-3; D gene: TRBD1; CDR3 DNA: TGTGCCATCAGTGAATCAGGGGGCATATACAATGAGCAGTTCTTC; CDR3 protein: CAISESGGIYNEQFF
clone size: NA; J gene: TRBJ2-5; V gene: TRBV28; D gene: TRBD2; CDR3 DNA: TGTGCCAGCAGTATAGCGGGAGGGATCCAAGAGACCCAGTACTTC; CDR3 protein: CASSIAGGIQETQYF
clone size: NA; J gene: TRBJ2-5; V gene: TRBV7-2; D gene: NA; CDR3 DNA: TGTGCCAGCAGCTTAGTAAACGGAGAGACCCAGTACTTC; CDR3 protein: CASSLVNGETQYF
clone size: few; J gene: TRBJ2-3; V gene: TRBV2; D gene: TRBD2; CDR3 DNA: TGTGCCAGCAGTGAATCTAGCGGGAGGCTAGATACGCAGTATTTT; CDR3 protein: CASSESSGRLDTQYF
clone size: NA; J gene: TRBJ1-1; V gene: TRBV19; D gene: NA; CDR3 DNA: TGTGCCAGTAGTATGGAACAGGGTTCGCTTGAAGCTTTCTTT; CDR3 protein: CASSMEQGSLEAFF
clone size: NA; J gene: TRBJ2-7; V gene: TRBV7-2; D gene: NA; CDR3 DNA: TGTGCCAGCAGCAAAAGCGGGACAGCTACCTACGAGCAGTACTTC; CDR3 protein: CASSKSGTATYEQYF
clone size: NA; J gene: TRBJ2-1; V gene: TRBV12-3/TRBV12-4; D gene: TRBD1; CDR3 DNA: TGTGCCAGCAGTCACGGGACAGTCGTCGATGAGCAGTTCTTC; CDR3 protein: CASSHGTVVDEQFF
clone size: few; J gene: TRBJ2-7; V gene: TRBV28; D gene: NA; CDR3 DNA: TGTGCCAGCAGTTCCGCAGAGTACGAGCAGTACTTC; CDR3 protein: CASSSAEYEQYF
clone size: NA; J gene: TRBJ2-3; V gene: TRBV12-3/TRBV12-4; D gene: NA; CDR3 DNA: TGTGCCAGCACCCCAGCCGGATACCCCACAGATACGCAGTATTTT; CDR3 protein: CASTPAGYPTDTQYF
clone size: NA; J gene: TRBJ1-2; V gene: TRBV7-9; D gene: NA; CDR3 DNA: TGTGCCAGCACCCCCGGGCCCCTAGGCTCTGGCTACACCTTC; CDR3 protein: CASTPGPLGSGYTF
clone size: few; J gene: TRBJ2-1; V gene: TRBV6-4; D gene: TRBD2; CDR3 DNA: TGTGCCAGCAGTACATCTAGCGGGAGCGGTCTTGAGCAGTTCTTC; CDR3 protein: CASSTSSGSGLEQFF
clone size: NA; J gene: TRBJ1-2; V gene: TRBV24-1; D gene: TRBD1; CDR3 DNA: TGTGCCACCAGTGATCCTGACAGGGGTTACACCTTC; CDR3 protein: CATSDPDRGYTF
clone size: few; J gene: TRBJ1-6; V gene: TRBV7-2; D gene: TRBD1; CDR3 DNA: TGTGCCAGCAGCTTGGGACAGCTTAATAATTCACCCCTCCACTTT; CDR3 protein: CASSLGQLNNSPLHF
clone size: NA; J gene: TRBJ2-5; V gene: TRBV7-9; D gene: TRBD1; CDR3 DNA: TGTGCCAGCAGCTTGTGGGGGACAGGGGGCCCCCAAGAGACCCAGTACTTC; CDR3 protein: CASSLWGTGGPQETQYF
clone size: few; J gene: TRBJ1-1; V gene: TRBV4-2; D gene: TRBD1; CDR3 DNA: TGTGCCAGCAGCCACCCCACAGGGGGATGGAACACTGAAGCTTTCTTT; CDR3 protein: CASSHPTGGWNTEAFF
clone size: NA; J gene: TRBJ2-1; V gene: TRBV12-3/TRBV12-4; D gene: NA; CDR3 DNA: TGTGCCAGCAGTGCCTACCTAGCCCTAGGATACAATGAGCAGTTCTTC; CDR3 protein: CASSAYLALGYNEQFF
clone size: NA; J gene: TRBJ2-3; V gene: TRBV6-1; D gene: TRBD2; CDR3 DNA: TGTGCCAGCAGGGGGACTAGCTGGAGGACTGGGTCCCCAGATACGCAGTATTTT; CDR3 protein: CASRGTSWRTGSPDTQYF
clone size: NA; J gene: TRBJ1-6; V gene: TRBV6-9; D gene: NA; CDR3 DNA: TGTGCCAGAAGTTACCGGACAGATTCACCCCTCCACTTT; CDR3 protein: CARSYRTDSPLHF
clone size: few; J gene: TRBJ2-1; V gene: TRBV10-3; D gene: TRBD1; CDR3 DNA: TGTGCCATCAGTCCGGGACAGGGAACGAACAATGAGCAGTTCTTC; CDR3 protein: CAISPGQGTNNEQFF
clone size: NA; J gene: TRBJ1-1; V gene: TRBV20-1; D gene: TRBD1; CDR3 DNA: TGCAGTGCTAGAGCCCTGGCGACAGGGTTTGGCACTGAAGCTTTCTTT; CDR3 protein: CSARALATGFGTEAFF
clone size: NA; J gene: TRBJ2-3; V gene: TRBV19; D gene: NA; CDR3 DNA: TGTGCCAGTAGTTTCTTGCCCCGGACTACATCTAGCACAGATACGCAGTATTTT; CDR3 protein: CASSFLPRTTSSTDTQYF
clone size: NA; J gene: TRBJ2-7; V gene: TRBV3-1; D gene: NA; CDR3 DNA: TGTGCCAGCAGTGCCGAGACATCCGGGGCCTACGAGCAGTACTTC; CDR3 protein: CASSAETSGAYEQYF
clone size: NA; J gene: TRBJ1-4; V gene: TRBV6-2/TRBV6-3; D gene: NA; CDR3 DNA: TGTGCCAGCAGCAAGACAGAACCAACTAATGAAAAACTGTTTTTT; CDR3 protein: CASSKTEPTNEKLFF